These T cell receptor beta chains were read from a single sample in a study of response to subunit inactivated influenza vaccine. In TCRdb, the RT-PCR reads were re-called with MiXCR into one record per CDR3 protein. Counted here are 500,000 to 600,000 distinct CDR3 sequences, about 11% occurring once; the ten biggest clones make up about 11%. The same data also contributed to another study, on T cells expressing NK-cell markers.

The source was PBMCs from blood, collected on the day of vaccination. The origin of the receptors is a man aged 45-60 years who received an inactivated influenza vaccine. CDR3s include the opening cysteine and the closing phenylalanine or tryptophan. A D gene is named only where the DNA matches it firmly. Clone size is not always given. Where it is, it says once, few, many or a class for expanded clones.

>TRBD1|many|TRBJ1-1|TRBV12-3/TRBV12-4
CASSSRQGSTEAFF
TGTGCCAGCAGTTCGAGACAGGGGAGCACTGAAGCTTTCTTT
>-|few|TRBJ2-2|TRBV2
CASSEARGAPVGELFF
TGTGCCAGCAGTGAAGCGAGAGGGGCCCCTGTCGGGGAGCTGTTTTTT
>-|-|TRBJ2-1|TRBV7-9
CASSLGSSASAINEQFF
TGTGCCAGCAGCTTAGGATCGTCGGCTAGCGCTATTAATGAGCAGTTCTTC
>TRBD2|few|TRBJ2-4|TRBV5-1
CASSFGGRARNIQYF
TGCGCCAGCAGCTTTGGCGGGAGGGCCAGAAACATTCAGTACTTC
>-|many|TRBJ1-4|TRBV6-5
CASSYSGRVENEKLFF
TGTGCCAGCAGTTACTCAGGCAGGGTCGAAAATGAAAAACTGTTTTTT
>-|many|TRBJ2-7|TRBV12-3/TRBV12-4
CASAQEYEQYF
TGTGCCAGTGCCCAGGAATACGAGCAGTACTTC
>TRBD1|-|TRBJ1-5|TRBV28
CASSTGGRNQPQHF
TGTGCCAGCAGTACAGGGGGCCGAAACCAGCCCCAGCATTTT
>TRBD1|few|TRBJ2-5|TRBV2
CASSDSDRGRGETQYF
TGTGCCAGCAGTGACTCGGACAGGGGGAGAGGAGAGACCCAGTACTTC
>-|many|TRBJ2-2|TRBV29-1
CSVTANTGELFF
TGCAGCGTGACAGCAAACACCGGGGAGCTGTTTTTT
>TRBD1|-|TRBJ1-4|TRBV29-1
CSSRTGEKLFF
TGCAGCTCACGGACAGGGGAAAAACTGTTTTTT
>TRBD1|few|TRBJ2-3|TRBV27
CASSLLGQGGTDTQYF
TGTGCCAGCAGTTTACTCGGACAGGGAGGCACAGATACGCAGTATTTT
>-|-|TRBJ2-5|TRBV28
CASSRLREGLETQYF
TGTGCCAGCAGTAGACTTCGCGAGGGCCTAGAGACCCAGTACTTC
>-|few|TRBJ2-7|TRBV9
CASSVGRGLSSYEQYF
TGTGCCAGCAGCGTAGGCAGGGGCTTGAGCTCCTACGAGCAGTACTTC
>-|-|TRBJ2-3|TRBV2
CASSVSSLYTDTPYF
TGTGCCAGCAGTGTTTCTAGCCTTTACACAGATACGCCGTATTTT
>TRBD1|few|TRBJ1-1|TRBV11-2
CASSLPTGTGGKMNTEAFF
TGTGCCAGCAGCCTTCCCACCGGGACAGGAGGGAAAATGAACACTGAAGCTTTCTTT
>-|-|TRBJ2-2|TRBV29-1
CGVESAGELFF
TGCGGCGTTGAGTCTGCCGGGGAGCTGTTTTTT
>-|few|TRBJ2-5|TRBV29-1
CSVTGRTLKGTQYF
TGCAGCGTCACCGGCCGCACCCTAAAGGGGACCCAGTACTTC
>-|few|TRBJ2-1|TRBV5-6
CASSFLSSSNEQFF
TGTGCCAGCAGCTTCTTATCTAGTTCCAATGAGCAGTTCTTC
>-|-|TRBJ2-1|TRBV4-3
CASSSLTLTGLNEQFF
TGCGCCAGCAGCTCCCTGACCCTTACTGGGCTCAATGAGCAGTTCTTC
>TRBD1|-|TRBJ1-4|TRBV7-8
CASSAHRGPNEKLFF
TGTGCCAGCAGCGCCCACAGGGGTCCGAATGAAAAACTGTTTTTT
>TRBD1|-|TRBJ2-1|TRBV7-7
CASSKLQGADEQFF
TGTGCTAGCAGCAAGTTACAGGGGGCCGATGAGCAGTTCTTC
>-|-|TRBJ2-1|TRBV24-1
CATSDTGADEQFF
TGTGCCACCAGTGATACCGGGGCTGATGAGCAGTTCTTC
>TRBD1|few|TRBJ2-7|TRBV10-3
CAISESDRAVGEQYF
TGTGCCATCAGTGAGTCGGACAGGGCGGTTGGCGAGCAGTACTTC
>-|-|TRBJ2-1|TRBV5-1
CASRAPSGNEQFF
TGCGCCAGCAGGGCCCCCTCGGGCAATGAGCAGTTCTTC
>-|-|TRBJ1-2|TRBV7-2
CASSLGYMAGYGYTF
TGTGCCAGCAGCTTAGGATACATGGCAGGCTATGGCTACACCTTC
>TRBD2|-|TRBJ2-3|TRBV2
CASIVLAGVGSTQYF
TGTGCCAGCATTGTCTTAGCGGGAGTGGGGAGTACGCAGTATTTT
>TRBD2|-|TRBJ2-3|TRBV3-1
CASSPRTSGGYTQYF
TGTGCCAGCAGCCCGCGGACTAGCGGGGGCTATACGCAGTATTTT
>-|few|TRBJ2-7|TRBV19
CASSIDAGGNSYEQYF
TGTGCCAGTAGTATAGACGCAGGGGGGAACTCCTACGAGCAGTACTTC
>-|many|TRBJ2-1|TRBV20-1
CSARDVDKEIFYEQFF
TGCAGTGCTAGAGATGTGGACAAGGAGATCTTTTACGAGCAGTTCTTC
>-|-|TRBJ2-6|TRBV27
CASSLSRGANVLTF
TGTGCCAGCAGTTTAAGCCGGGGGGCCAACGTCCTGACTTTC
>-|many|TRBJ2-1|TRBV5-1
CASSQPGGGSYNEQFF
TGCGCCAGCAGCCAACCGGGGGGCGGTTCCTACAATGAGCAGTTCTTC
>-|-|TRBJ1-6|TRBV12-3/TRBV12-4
CATSNSYNSPLHF
TGTGCCACCTCTAACTCCTATAATTCACCCCTCCACTTT
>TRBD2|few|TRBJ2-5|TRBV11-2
CASSPAGGFLIETQYF
TGTGCCAGCAGCCCCGCGGGGGGCTTCCTCATAGAGACCCAGTACTTC
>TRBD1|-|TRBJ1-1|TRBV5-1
CASSSSHDRGSGAFF
TGCGCCAGCAGCTCGAGTCACGACAGGGGCTCTGGAGCTTTCTTT
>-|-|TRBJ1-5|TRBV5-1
CASSSGYSNQPQHF
TGCGCCAGCAGCTCGGGGTATAGCAATCAGCCCCAGCATTTT
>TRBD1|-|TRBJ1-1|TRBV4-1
CASSPGGGWEAFF
TGCGCCAGCAGCCCAGGGGGGGGCTGGGAAGCTTTCTTT
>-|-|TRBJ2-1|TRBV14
CASSPALISYNEQFF
TGTGCCAGCAGCCCGGCGTTGATCTCCTACAATGAGCAGTTCTTC
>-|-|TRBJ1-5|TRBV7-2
CASSLDRANQPQHF
TGTGCCAGCAGCTTAGACAGGGCAAATCAGCCCCAGCATTTT
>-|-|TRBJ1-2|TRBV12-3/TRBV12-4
CASSNTGNYGYTF
TGTGCCAGCAGTAATACAGGGAACTATGGCTACACCTTC
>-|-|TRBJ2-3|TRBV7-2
CASSARPGDTQYF
TGTGCCAGCAGCGCACGGCCGGGAGATACGCAGTATTTT
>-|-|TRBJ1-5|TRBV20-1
CSAPPGGPGQPQHF
TGCAGTGCTCCACCCGGGGGGCCGGGGCAGCCCCAGCATTTT
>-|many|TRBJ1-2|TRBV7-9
CASRLLGGYTF
TGTGCCAGCAGACTTCTCGGGGGCTACACCTTC
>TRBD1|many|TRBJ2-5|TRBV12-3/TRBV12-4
CASRPGQGTETQYF
TGTGCCAGCAGGCCGGGACAGGGGACCGAGACCCAGTACTTC
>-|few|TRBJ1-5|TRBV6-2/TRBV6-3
CASSYSFPQNNQPQHF
TGTGCCAGCAGTTACTCTTTCCCCCAGAATAATCAGCCCCAGCATTTT
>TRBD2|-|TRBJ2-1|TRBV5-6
CASSPGTSAINEQFF
TGTGCCAGCAGCCCCGGGACTAGCGCAATCAATGAGCAGTTCTTC
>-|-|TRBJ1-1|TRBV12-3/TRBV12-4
CASSLKAANTEAFF
TGTGCCAGCAGTTTAAAAGCAGCAAACACTGAAGCTTTCTTT
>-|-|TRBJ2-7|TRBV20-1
CSATIAQGGNEQYF
TGCAGTGCTACGATCGCGCAAGGAGGGAACGAGCAGTACTTC
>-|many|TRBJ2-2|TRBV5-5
CASSLAVTGELFF
TGTGCCAGCAGCTTGGCTGTCACCGGGGAGCTGTTTTTT
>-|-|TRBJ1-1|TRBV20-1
CSARDFHRTDTEAFF
TGCAGTGCTAGAGACTTTCACAGGACGGACACTGAAGCTTTCTTT
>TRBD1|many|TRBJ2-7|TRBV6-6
CASSTTGAEQYF
TGTGCCAGCAGTACAACAGGGGCCGAGCAGTACTTC
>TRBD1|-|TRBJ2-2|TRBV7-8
CASSYLYRDRGITGELFF
TGTGCCAGCAGCTACCTTTACCGGGACAGGGGAATCACCGGGGAGCTGTTTTTT
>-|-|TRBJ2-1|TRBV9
CASSVDEGSYNEQFF
TGTGCCAGCAGCGTAGATGAGGGGAGTTACAATGAGCAGTTCTTC
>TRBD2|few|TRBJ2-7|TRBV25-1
CASSDTSSGRIHEQYF
TGTGCCAGCAGTGACACCTCTAGCGGGAGGATCCACGAGCAGTACTTC
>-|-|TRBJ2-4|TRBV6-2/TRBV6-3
CASSYSGAKNIQYF
TGTGCCAGCAGTTACTCCGGGGCCAAAAACATTCAGTACTTC
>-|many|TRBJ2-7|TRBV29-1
CSVETRQGGIYEQYF
TGCAGCGTTGAAACTAGGCAGGGGGGGATCTACGAGCAGTACTTC
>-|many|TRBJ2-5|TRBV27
CASSVRSDPQETQYF
TGTGCCAGCAGTGTCCGTAGCGATCCACAAGAGACCCAGTACTTC
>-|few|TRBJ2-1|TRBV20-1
CSARVPGPLYNEQFF
TGCAGTGCTAGGGTGCCGGGCCCTCTCTACAATGAGCAGTTCTTC
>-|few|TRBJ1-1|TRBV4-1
CASSQVPAAPKEAFF
TGCGCCAGCAGCCAAGTCCCGGCGGCCCCGAAAGAAGCTTTCTTT
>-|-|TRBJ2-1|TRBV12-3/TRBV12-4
CASSRRQASSYNEQFF
TGTGCCAGCAGTCGCAGACAGGCAAGCTCCTACAATGAGCAGTTCTTC
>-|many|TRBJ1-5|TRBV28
CASSAVWSTGRNQPQHF
TGTGCCAGCAGCGCCGTTTGGTCCACGGGGCGCAATCAGCCCCAGCATTTT